Presented here are 4 T cell receptor beta chains from one specimen sequenced in a study of early T cells in non-severe SARS-CoV-2 infection. TCRdb used MiXCR to reprocess the 5' RACE reads, holding one entry per CDR3 protein. The sample holds about 64,000 distinct CDR3 sequences, 10% to 15% seen once. Sequenced here: whole blood, sampled at baseline. These receptors were taken from an adult who was a healthcare worker with PCR-confirmed SARS-CoV-2 infection or an uninfected control (not recorded which).

This chain connects TRBV2 to TRBJ1-4; D uncertain. The CDR3 covers 14 residues. V was clipped by 2 bases and J by 7 bases, with 11 bases between them. Germline V gives CDR1 SNHLY, CDR2 FYNNEI. This CDR3 is CASSEFDRTEKLFF. CDR3 DNA: TGTGCCAGCAGTGAATTCGATAGGACTGAAAAACTGTTTTTT.

At least ten counts were recorded for this clonotype. V gene TRBV19 combines with J gene TRBJ1-4; D unresolved. V dropped 7 bases and J dropped 8 bases, with 20 bases sitting between them. This CDR3 comprises 15 residues. The germline gives CDR1 LNHDA, CDR2 SQIVND (reference sequence). The CDR3 reads CASNTRPRRGEKLFF. Written as DNA, the CDR3 is TGTGCCAGTAACACGAGGCCCAGAAGAGGAGAAAAACTGTTTTTT. Variable domain in full (rest from reference TRBV19 and TRBJ1-4): DGGITQSPKYLFRKEGQNVTLSCEQNLNHDAMYWYRQDPGQGLRLIYYSQIVNDFQKGDIAEGYSVSREKKESFPLTVTSAQKNPTAFYLCASNTRPRRGEKLFFGSGTQLSVL.

Only a few counts were recorded for this clonotype. V gene TRBV6-1 combines with J gene TRBJ1-5; the D is unclear. Per germline, CDR1 MNHNS and CDR2 SASEGT. CDR3 length: 18 residues. Trimming left V 0 bases short and J 3 bases short, with 18 bases between. CDR3 nucleotides: TGTGCCAGCAGTGAAGCGTCTCCGATGTGGCAGGTCAATCAGCCCCAGCATTTT. As protein: CASSEASPMWQVNQPQHF.

This clonotype was detected only a few times. V usage is TRBV11-2 and J usage is TRBJ2-1; TRBD2 matches at 8 bases. The V segment lost 5 bases and the J segment 4 bases; nucleotides outside the gene matches: 10. The CDR3 runs 16 residues. Germline values: CDR1 SGHAT, CDR2 FQNNGV. The CDR3, as DNA: TGTGCCAGCAGCCCCACTAGCGGAGGGCAGTACAATGAGCAGTTCTTC. Protein: CASSPTSGGQYNEQFF.